This T cell receptor (beta chain) emerged from a study of cytomegalovirus exposure and HLA in healthy donors. PCR involved 60 Vbeta and 13 Jbeta primers. TCRdb keeps only in-frame clones here, not all; method: immunoSEQ multiplex PCR. The sample consists of about 160,000 clones, around four fifths of them appearing once. Germline V gene sequence: CDR1 SEHNR, CDR2 FQNEAQ (reference sequence). The CDR3 has 16 amino acids. V lost 1 base, J lost 4 bases, and 5 bases stayed unmatched. The sample was PBMCs. The clonotype was recovered from a woman in her forties or fifties in good health and CMV-seronegative. V and J are TRBV7-9 and TRBJ2-3, with TRBD2 matching over 10 bases. Here the CDR3 reads CASSLEGAGGADTQYF. The CDR3 DNA follows: TGTGCCAGCAGCTTAGAAGGAGCGGGAGGGGCAGATACGCAGTATTTT.